This entry lists 21 T cell receptor beta chains sequenced from one sample in a study of blood T cell repertoires in COVID-19. The data were produced by immunoSEQ multiplex PCR, yet TCRdb's version contains in-frame clones alone and is incomplete. The sample carries roughly 43,000 clones, around 86% recorded once. Sequencing input: PBMCs or T cells enriched from blood (not recorded which). All receptors derive from a woman in her forties or fifties who had recovered from COVID-19.

This chain joins TRBV10-3 and TRBJ2-1, with a possible D match to TRBD2 (5 bases). The CDR3 covers 14 residues. Germline assignment: CDR1 ENHRY and CDR2 SYGVKD. V was clipped by 2 bases and J by 0 bases, with 5 bases between them. The CDR3 loop is CAISEGSSYNEQFF. For the CDR3, the DNA is TGTGCCATCAGTGAGGGGAGCTCCTACAATGAGCAGTTCTTC.

The V and J genes are TRBV4-3 and TRBJ2-5, with 10 nucleotides matching TRBD1. Losses at the gene ends were 1 base for V and 5 bases for J; bases not matched to a gene: 7. CDR1 is LGHNA and CDR2 is YSLEER in the germline V gene. CDR3 length equals 16 residues. The CDR3 bases are TGCGCCAGCAGCCAAGGCGTGACAGGGGGCAGGGAGACCCAGTACTTC. It codes for CASSQGVTGGRETQYF.

To note about this clone: Because it lacks the conserved phenylalanine or tryptophan at the end, this CDR3 is likely a read error. It is unclear where the CDR3 begins or ends on the DNA, so no DNA is shown, and the CDR3 is as TCRdb lists it. V is TRBV28 and J is TRBJ1-4; TRBD1 is the table's D call and was not checked against the DNA. The CDR3 is 13 residues long, ends included. The germline V gene has CDR1 MDHEN and CDR2 SYDVKM. CDR3: CASSLDRVGRLSV.

The rearrangement joins TRBV27 to TRBJ1-1; no definite D call. Trimming stripped 8 bases from V and 6 bases from J, with 16 bases between. The CDR3 spans 13 residues. From germline, CDR1 is MNHEY and CDR2 SMNVEV (reference sequence). The CDR3: CASVFRAGAEAFF. The CDR3 DNA is TGTGCCAGCGTATTTAGGGCGGGCGCTGAAGCTTTCTTT.

The V gene is TRBV3-1 (or the pseudogene TRBV3-2), the J gene TRBJ1-5, with 11 bases fitting TRBD1. CDR3 length: 17 residues. Trimming took 4 bases from V and 8 from J; bases not matched to a gene: 13. The V gene's germline CDR1 is LGHDT and CDR2 YNNKEL (reference sequence). As DNA, the CDR3 is TGTGCCAGCAGCCGAGCCGGGACAGGGGGGATAACCGAGCCCCAGCATTTT. It specifies CASSRAGTGGITEPQHF.

This clone was picked up a small number of times. This sample includes further DNA sequences coding for the same CDR3. The rearrangement links TRBV18 to TRBJ2-7; 10 bases are shared with TRBD2. Trimming took 3 bases from V and 2 from J; bases not matched to a gene: 4. CDR1 and CDR2 (germline): KGHSH, LQKENI. This CDR3 has 15 amino acids. In DNA form, the CDR3 reads TGTGCCAGCTCACCGAGGACTAGCGGAGCCTACGAGCAGTACTTC. It is translated as CASSPRTSGAYEQYF.

This chain uses TRBV10-3 with TRBJ2-7, with TRBD2 identical over 8 bases. The V and J ends lost 5 bases and 3 bases, in that order; junction bases with no gene match: 18. The CDR3 is 18 amino acids. The germline V gene has CDR1 ENHRY and CDR2 SYGVKD. CDR3 in DNA: TGTGCCATCAGTCCGCTAGCGGGTGGTCCCTCCCCTCTCTACGAGCAGTACTTC. It yields the protein CAISPLAGGPSPLYEQYF.

The chain is built from TRBV19 and TRBJ1-2; TRBD1 aligns across 9 bases. The junction had 11 bases not matched to a gene; V was cut back by 10 bases and J by 2 bases. The CDR3 totals 15 residues. The V gene's germline CDR1 is LNHDA and CDR2 SQIVND (reference sequence). CDR3 in amino acids: CATLSEGQGNYGYTF. In DNA form, the CDR3 reads TGTGCCACCCTTAGCGAGGGACAGGGCAACTATGGCTACACCTTC.

The V call is TRBV11-2, the J call TRBJ2-5, with a possible D match to TRBD2 (6 bases). The CDR3 is 16 residues long. V was cut by 5 bases and J by 2 bases, with 18 bases left in between. The germline V gene encodes CDR1 SGHAT and CDR2 FQNNGV. CDR3 DNA: TGTGCCAGCAGCCAGTGGACCGGACGGGAGCAAGAGACCCAGTACTTC. This translates into CASSQWTGREQETQYF.

The chain couples TRBV15 to TRBJ2-1; 12 nucleotides align to TRBD2. The CDR3 is 17 amino acids. The junction had 8 bases not matched to a gene; V was cut back by 5 bases and J by 3 bases. Germline V CDR1 and CDR2: LNHNV, YYDKDF (reference sequence). In DNA form, the CDR3 reads TGTGCCACCAGCCGACTAGCGGGGGCCGGGGGCTACAATGAGCAGTTCTTC. This codes for CATSRLAGAGGYNEQFF. Full variable domain (remainder filled in from reference TRBV15 and TRBJ2-1): DAMVIQNPRYQVTQFGKPVTLSCSQTLNHNVMYWYQQKSSQAPKLLFHYYDKDFNNEADTPDNFQSRRPNTSFCFLDIRSPGLGDTAMYLCATSRLAGAGGYNEQFFGPGTRLTVL.

The chain uses TRBV28 and TRBJ1-3; D is unresolved. Between the trimmed V and J ends, which lost 1 base and 0 bases, there was a span of 13 bases. Germline CDR1 is MDHEN and CDR2 is SYDVKM. The CDR3 contains 17 residues. CDR3 residues: CASSLLAGDSSGNTIYF. In nucleotides, the CDR3 is TGTGCCAGCAGTTTATTAGCTGGCGACTCCTCTGGAAACACCATATATTTT.

This clone was recorded only once. The J gene is TRBJ2-1, the V gene TRBV28; 12 bases are a match to TRBD2. Looked up from germline, CDR1 is MDHEN and CDR2 is SYDVKM. This CDR3 has 15 amino acids. V lost 6 bases and J lost 9; bases outside the gene matches: 9. The CDR3 region has the DNA TGTGCCAGCAGATCTAGCGGGGGGGCTGTCCCTGAGCAGTTCTTC. Residues: CASRSSGGAVPEQFF.

This chain connects TRBV11-2 to TRBJ1-2; TRBD1 agrees at 9 bases. Germline CDR1 is SGHAT and CDR2 is FQNNGV. With 5 bases clipped from V and 0 bases from J, the junction kept 4 bases outside the gene matches. This CDR3 contains 15 residues. The CDR3 sequence is CASSKGQGTNYGYTF. CDR3 coding DNA: TGTGCCAGCAGCAAGGGACAGGGAACTAACTATGGCTACACCTTC.

The V gene is TRBV7-7, the J gene TRBJ1-1; 8 bases map to TRBD1. Germline V gives CDR1 SSHAT, CDR2 FNYEAQ (reference sequence). The CDR3 has 18 residues. Trimming at V came to 5 bases and at J to 11 bases, leaving 25 bases not matched to a gene. The CDR3 loop reads CASSKLSGQDALWDRAFF. The CDR3 DNA reads TGTGCCAGCAGCAAACTATCGGGACAGGATGCCTTGTGGGATCGGGCTTTCTTT. The variable domain in full, completed from reference TRBV7-7 and TRBJ1-1, reads GAGVSQSPRYKVTKRGQDVTLRCDPISSHATLYWYQQALGQGPEFLTYFNYEAQPDKSGLPSDRFSAERPEGSISTLTIQRTEQRDSAMYRCASSKLSGQDALWDRAFFGQGTRLTVV.

This clone was counted between two and nine times. The genes are TRBV25-1 and TRBJ2-7; perhaps TRBD1 as D (5 bases). Germline CDR1 is MGHDK and CDR2 is SYGVNS. The V end was cut by 3 bases, the J end by 2 bases, with 14 bases between. The CDR3 spans 15 residues. The CDR3 DNA reads as TGTGCCAGCAGTGATTGGACAACCAACGCCTACGAGCAGTACTTC. Its protein product is CASSDWTTNAYEQYF.

In its sample, this clone was seen once. The chain joins TRBV6-2 or TRBV6-3 to TRBJ2-7; TRBD1 aligns across 8 bases. The CDR3 is 15 amino acids. Germline V gene lookup returns CDR1 MNHEY and CDR2 SVGEGT. J was trimmed by 2 bases and V by 4 bases; bases with no gene match: 7. CDR3 amino acids: CASSSWTGQAYEQYF. The CDR3 DNA reads TGTGCCAGCAGTTCCTGGACAGGGCAAGCCTACGAGCAGTACTTC.

This chain links TRBV28 with TRBJ1-1; 7 positions match TRBD1. CDR3 length: 12 amino acids. With V trimmed by 6 bases and J by 6 bases, 4 bases remained unmatched. The V gene's germline CDR1 is MDHEN and CDR2 SYDVKM. The CDR3 loop reads CASSQQGPEAFF. The CDR3 coding sequence is TGTGCCAGCAGCCAACAGGGGCCTGAAGCTTTCTTT. The variable domain in full, completed from reference TRBV28 and TRBJ1-1, reads DVKVTQSSRYLVKRTGEKVFLECVQDMDHENMFWYRQDPGLGLRLIYFSYDVKMKEKGDIPEGYSVSREKKERFSLILESASTNQTSMYLCASSQQGPEAFFGQGTRLTVV.

V gene TRBV4-2 combines with J gene TRBJ1-1; D gene unclear. Germline assignment: CDR1 LGHNA and CDR2 YNFKEQ. V lost 0 bases and J 10 bases, leaving 21 bases between the germline ends. The CDR3 consists of 16 residues. CDR3: CASSQDSSRRYLRAFF. CDR3 bases: TGTGCCAGCAGCCAAGATTCCTCTCGGCGGTATTTAAGAGCTTTCTTT.

The chain has TRBV28 and TRBJ2-7; maybe TRBD1 (6 bases). Trimming pared 8 bases from V and 2 bases from J, leaving 10 bases between. The CDR3 extends over 12 amino acids. The germline V gene has CDR1 MDHEN and CDR2 SYDVKM. CDR3 DNA sequence: TGTGCCAGCGGGGGCCTTGCCTACGAGCAGTACTTC. Its translation: CASGGLAYEQYF.

The chain uses TRBV29-1 and TRBJ1-2, with a weak D call TRBD1 (5 bases). The germline V and J ends were trimmed by 3 bases and 4 bases, with 12 bases remaining between them. CDR1 and CDR2 (germline): SQVTM, ANQGSEA. This CDR3 region has 13 residues. The CDR3 coding sequence is TGCAGCGTTGACGGGGCGGGGAGCTATGGCTACACCTTC. As protein: CSVDGAGSYGYTF.

V is TRBV6-2 or TRBV6-3 and J is TRBJ1-2; D is unclear. CDR1 and CDR2 from the germline V gene are MNHEY and SVGEGT. Trimming removed 0 bases from V and 4 bases from J, with 9 bases in between. CDR3 length: 14 residues. CDR3 in DNA: TGTGCCAGCAGTTACTCCGTGCGGGGCTATGGCTACACCTTC. Residues: CASSYSVRGYGYTF.